The rows below give T cell receptor beta chains drawn from one sample of a study of CD8+ T cells in alopecia areata. Produced via immunoSEQ multiplex PCR; TCRdb's table is partial and in-frame only. The data show a few hundred thousand clones, approximately 38% seen once. Sequencing was performed on CD4+ T cells sorted from blood, taken at approximately week 30, from a patient treated with tofacitinib. The receptor set was obtained from a human donor with alopecia areata. The CDR3 runs from the conserved cysteine through the conserved F or W. Fields, in order: J gene, V gene, clone size, D gene, CDR3 DNA, CDR3 protein. D genes are given only for firm matches. The size of a clone is reported for some rows only, either as once, few or many, or as a class for expanded clones.

J gene: TRBJ1-6; V gene: TRBV7-3; clone size: few; D gene: .; CDR3 DNA: TGTGCCAGCAGCTTATTCAGGTCCTATAATTCACCCCTCCACTTT; CDR3 protein: CASSLFRSYNSPLHF
J gene: TRBJ1-2; V gene: TRBV29-1; clone size: .; D gene: TRBD1; CDR3 DNA: TGCAGCGTGGACAGGGGAGCTAACTATGGCTACACCTTC; CDR3 protein: CSVDRGANYGYTF
J gene: TRBJ2-3; V gene: TRBV7-9; clone size: .; D gene: .; CDR3 DNA: TGTGCCAGCAGCTTAGATCGTGGTCGCACAGATACGCAGTATTTT; CDR3 protein: CASSLDRGRTDTQYF
J gene: TRBJ2-1; V gene: TRBV10-3; clone size: .; D gene: .; CDR3 DNA: TGTGCCATCAGTAGGCAGGGTCTCCACAATGAGCAGTTCTTC; CDR3 protein: CAISRQGLHNEQFF
J gene: TRBJ1-2; V gene: TRBV14; clone size: .; D gene: TRBD1; CDR3 DNA: TGTGCCAGCAGCCAGTACAGGGGTGGCTACACCTTC; CDR3 protein: CASSQYRGGYTF
J gene: TRBJ2-7; V gene: TRBV9; clone size: .; D gene: .; CDR3 DNA: TGTGCCAGCAGCAGCGTCGGGGGAGAGCAGTACTTC; CDR3 protein: CASSSVGGEQYF
J gene: TRBJ2-1; V gene: TRBV7-2; clone size: .; D gene: TRBD2; CDR3 DNA: TGTGCCAGCAGCTCATCGACTAGCGGGGCGTCGCAGTTCTTC; CDR3 protein: CASSSSTSGASQFF
J gene: TRBJ2-7; V gene: TRBV7-7; clone size: few; D gene: .; CDR3 DNA: TGTGCTAGCAGCTTAGGAGACGGCCCCTACGAGCAGTACTTC; CDR3 protein: CASSLGDGPYEQYF
J gene: TRBJ1-1; V gene: TRBV5-6; clone size: few; D gene: .; CDR3 DNA: TGTGCCAGCAGCTTTACACCGAACACTGAAGCTTTCTTT; CDR3 protein: CASSFTPNTEAFF
J gene: TRBJ2-7; V gene: TRBV9; clone size: .; D gene: .; CDR3 DNA: TGTGCCAGCAGCGTAGCCGCTTCCCTGACCTACGAGCAGTACTTC; CDR3 protein: CASSVAASLTYEQYF
J gene: TRBJ1-2; V gene: TRBV7-2; clone size: .; D gene: .; CDR3 DNA: TGTGCCAGCAGCTCCAGGACGGTGACCTATGGCTACACCTTC; CDR3 protein: CASSSRTVTYGYTF
J gene: TRBJ2-2; V gene: TRBV4-1; clone size: .; D gene: .; CDR3 DNA: TGCGCCAGCAGCCAAATTAAGCCTAACACCGGGGAGCTGTTTTTT; CDR3 protein: CASSQIKPNTGELFF
J gene: TRBJ2-7; V gene: TRBV7-2; clone size: few; D gene: .; CDR3 DNA: TGTGCCAGCAGGCACGGGGGGCCCTCCTACGAGCAGTACTTC; CDR3 protein: CASRHGGPSYEQYF
J gene: TRBJ1-2; V gene: TRBV30; clone size: .; D gene: .; CDR3 DNA: TGTGCCTGGAGTGTATCGGGGCCTGGCTACACCTTC; CDR3 protein: CAWSVSGPGYTF
J gene: TRBJ2-2; V gene: TRBV19; clone size: .; D gene: .; CDR3 DNA: TGTGCCAGTAGTATAAAGGACAGCACCGGGGAGCTGTTTTTT; CDR3 protein: CASSIKDSTGELFF
J gene: TRBJ2-2; V gene: TRBV9; clone size: .; D gene: .; CDR3 DNA: TGTGCCAGCAGCGTAGACAGGGTGTTAGACACCGGGGAGCTGTTTTTT; CDR3 protein: CASSVDRVLDTGELFF
J gene: TRBJ1-6; V gene: TRBV5-6; clone size: .; D gene: TRBD1; CDR3 DNA: TGTGCCAGCAGCTTGTACGGGACAGGGGAGTCACCCCTCCACTTT; CDR3 protein: CASSLYGTGESPLHF
J gene: TRBJ2-5; V gene: TRBV5-1; clone size: .; D gene: TRBD1; CDR3 DNA: TGCGCCAGCAGCCCCAGGGGGCTCATCATTTCGGAGACCCAGTACTTC; CDR3 protein: CASSPRGLIISETQYF
J gene: TRBJ1-4; V gene: TRBV7-9; clone size: .; D gene: .; CDR3 DNA: TGTGCCAGCAGCCCCTCCACGGAAAAACTGTTTTTT; CDR3 protein: CASSPSTEKLFF
J gene: TRBJ1-1; V gene: TRBV30; clone size: .; D gene: .; CDR3 DNA: TGTGCCCGGGGGACTTTTAACACTGAAGCTTTCTTT; CDR3 protein: CARGTFNTEAFF
J gene: TRBJ2-3; V gene: TRBV7-8; clone size: .; D gene: .; CDR3 DNA: TGTGCCAGCAGCCAAGAAAAGCGGACGGATACGCAGTATTTT; CDR3 protein: CASSQEKRTDTQYF
J gene: TRBJ2-1; V gene: TRBV5-1; clone size: few; D gene: .; CDR3 DNA: TGCGCCAGCAGCTTTTCAGGGGTCTCCTACAATGAGCAGTTCTTC; CDR3 protein: CASSFSGVSYNEQFF
J gene: TRBJ1-5; V gene: TRBV4-1; clone size: few; D gene: .; CDR3 DNA: TGCGCCAGCAGCCAAGGAAAAGGGTCTCATAGCAATCAGCCCCAGCATTTT; CDR3 protein: CASSQGKGSHSNQPQHF
J gene: TRBJ2-1; V gene: TRBV6-5; clone size: .; D gene: TRBD1; CDR3 DNA: TGTGCCAGCAGTGGGCCGGGACAGGGATACAATGAGCAGTTCTTC; CDR3 protein: CASSGPGQGYNEQFF
J gene: TRBJ2-5; V gene: TRBV30; clone size: .; D gene: .; CDR3 DNA: TGTGCCTCGAGGACGGGTTCGGGGCGTGGGACCCAGTACTTC; CDR3 protein: CASRTGSGRGTQYF